This T cell receptor beta chain was recorded in a study of T cell changes during pregnancy in multiple sclerosis. Repertoires were generated with immunoSEQ multiplex PCR, while TCRdb's copy carries only in-frame clones and drops some. Of roughly 29,000 clones listed, 70% to 90% are singletons. The receptor was isolated from a female donor with multiple sclerosis, enrolled in a pregnancy study. The sequences come from CD8+ T cells from peripheral blood mononuclear cells, collected after pregnancy.

The CDR3 loop reads CASSQDSAGIGDTQYF. CDR3 in DNA: TGCGCCAGCAGCCAAGATTCAGCGGGAATAGGAGATACGCAGTATTTT. V usage is TRBV4-1 and J usage is TRBJ2-3; TRBD2 agrees at 7 bases. V gave up 0 bases and J gave up 5 bases; unmatched junction bases: 8. The CDR3 spans 16 residues. CDR1 MGHRA and CDR2 YSYEKL come from the germline V gene.